These T cell receptor beta chains were read from a single sample in a study of blood T cells in healthy people across ages. TCRdb analysed the 5' RACE reads with MiXCR anew, one entry per CDR3 protein. Among about a million distinct CDR3 sequences listed, less than 45% were seen once. The sequencing sample was made of blood. These receptors all stem from a man between 18 and 29 years old in good health. Each CDR3 is given with its conserved first and last residue. A D gene is named only where the DNA matches it firmly. A clone size is listed for some rows: how often the clone was seen (once, few, many), or a class if it is expanded.

V gene	D gene	clone size	J gene	CDR3 protein	CDR3 DNA
TRBV6-2/TRBV6-3	.	.	TRBJ2-1	CASTVRASGNEQFF	TGTGCCAGCACAGTCAGGGCCTCAGGGAATGAGCAGTTCTTC
TRBV12-3/TRBV12-4	.	.	TRBJ2-1	CASSFAGTQFF	TGTGCCAGCAGTTTTGCGGGGACGCAGTTCTTC
TRBV4-2	TRBD2	few	TRBJ2-7	CASSRRPSGEYNEQYF	TGTGCCAGCAGCCGACGCCCTAGCGGGGAGTACAATGAGCAGTACTTC
TRBV9	.	.	TRBJ2-1	CASSAAGQGEQFF	TGTGCCAGCAGCGCCGCTGGTCAAGGTGAGCAGTTCTTC
TRBV20-1	.	.	TRBJ2-2	CSARDRRGSNTGELFF	TGCAGTGCTAGAGACCGGCGGGGTTCGAACACCGGGGAGCTGTTTTTT
TRBV6-6	.	few	TRBJ1-1	CASWGRNTNTEAFF	TGTGCCTCCTGGGGGCGGAACACGAACACTGAAGCTTTCTTT
TRBV12-3/TRBV12-4	.	.	TRBJ2-1	CAGSGESNEQFF	TGTGCCGGGAGCGGTGAGTCCAATGAGCAGTTCTTC
TRBV12-5	.	.	TRBJ2-3	CASGLVQGKSSDTQYF	TGTGCTAGTGGTTTGGTACAGGGCAAAAGCAGTGATACGCAGTATTTT
TRBV2	.	few	TRBJ2-1	CASSALIGANEQFF	TGTGCCAGCAGCGCCTTGATCGGGGCTAATGAGCAGTTCTTC
TRBV7-3	.	few	TRBJ1-4	CASTHRERWDEKLFF	TGTGCCAGCACACACCGGGAGAGGTGGGATGAAAAACTGTTTTTT
TRBV20-1	TRBD1	.	TRBJ1-1	CSADRGQIVAFF	TGCAGCGCGGACAGGGGGCAAATCGTAGCTTTCTTT
TRBV14	.	.	TRBJ2-7	CASSQAGVEQYF	TGTGCCAGCAGCCAAGCAGGAGTCGAGCAGTACTTC
TRBV12-5	TRBD2	.	TRBJ2-7	CASGLVLTSDSYEQYF	TGTGCTAGTGGTTTGGTACTAACTAGCGACTCCTACGAGCAGTACTTC
TRBV18	.	.	TRBJ1-4	CASSPLMGLRKGATNEKLFF	TGTGCCAGCTCACCGCTGATGGGCCTCCGGAAGGGTGCAACTAATGAAAAACTGTTTTTT
TRBV27	TRBD1	.	TRBJ2-1	CASSATGALNEQFF	TGTGCCAGCAGTGCGACAGGGGCCCTCAATGAGCAGTTCTTC
TRBV29-1	TRBD1	.	TRBJ1-1	CSVEDRGDTEAFF	TGCAGCGTTGAAGACAGGGGGGACACTGAAGCTTTCTTT
TRBV4-2	.	.	TRBJ2-7	CASSQSQFTSYNEQYF	TGTGCCAGCAGCCAATCCCAGTTCACCTCCTACAATGAGCAGTACTTC
TRBV9	.	many	TRBJ1-2	CASSVARNYGYTF	TGTGCCAGCAGCGTAGCTAGAAACTATGGCTACACCTTC